One sample yielded the 17 T cell receptor beta chains listed below, sequenced in a study of blood T cell repertoires in COVID-19 (TCRdb year 2020). Library construction relied on the immunoSEQ multiplex PCR assay. TCRdb took this table from immuneACCESS and kept in-frame rearrangements with V and J called. Such tables lack part of the clones; where checked against another copy, unresolved V genes explain under half of the gap, and the rest is unexplained. For this sample there are some 49,000 clones; 65% to 90% appear just once. In total, the top ten clones hold approximately 20% of the sample. Source material: peripheral blood. These receptor sequences come from a woman aged 80 or older with COVID-19, enrolled during active disease.

Worth noting for this clone: An end of the junction differs from the germline gene, which may be a read error. The V call is TRBV7-7, the J call TRBJ2-1, with 7 bases fitting TRBD1. The CDR3 contains 15 residues. Germline lookup yields CDR1 SSHAT and CDR2 FNYEAQ (reference sequence). CDR3 bases: TGTGCTAGCAGCACGGACAGGAGCTCCTACAATGAGCAGTTCTTC. Translation gives CASSTDRSSYNEQFF. The variable domain in full, completed from reference TRBV7-7 and TRBJ2-1, reads GAGVSQSPRYKVTKRGQDVTLRCDPISSHATLYWYQQALGQGPEFLTYFNYEAQPDKSGLPSDRFSAERPEGSISTLTIQRTEQRDSAMYRCASSTDRSSYNEQFFGPGTRLTVL.

The chain has TRBV11-3 and TRBJ2-1, with 7 positions matching TRBD2. V dropped 5 bases and J dropped 0; count of bases not matched to a gene: 7. Germline lookup yields CDR1 SGHNT and CDR2 YENEEA. The CDR3 contains 16 residues. CDR3: CASSLWRESSYNEQFF. The CDR3 DNA is TGTGCCAGCAGCCTCTGGCGGGAGAGCTCCTACAATGAGCAGTTCTTC.

This clone was counted between two and nine times. The V gene is TRBV7-8, the J gene TRBJ2-1; D might be TRBD1 or TRBD2, each matching 6 bases. This CDR3 is built from 13 residues. V lost 5 bases, J lost 3 bases, and 8 bases lay in between. The germline CDR1 and CDR2 sequences are SGHVS and FQNEAQ. Here the CDR3 DNA reads TGTGCCAGCAGCCGGGGGCACTACAATGAGCAGTTCTTC. The encoded protein is CASSRGHYNEQFF.

The rearrangement links TRBV9 to TRBJ2-5; 12 positions agree with TRBD2. The CDR3 totals 16 residues. V lost 0 bases, J lost 0 bases, and 0 bases stayed unmatched. The germline CDR1 and CDR2 sequences are SGDLS and YYNGEE. CDR3 amino acids: CASSVGLAGDQETQYF. CDR3 bases: TGTGCCAGCAGCGTAGGACTAGCGGGAGACCAAGAGACCCAGTACTTC.

This clone was observed a single time. The chain employs TRBV10-3 and TRBJ2-3; 12 bases match TRBD1. CDR3 length: 14 amino acids. Germline V gives CDR1 ENHRY, CDR2 SYGVKD. Trimming removed 8 bases from V and 5 bases from J; junction bases left unmatched: 5. This CDR3 reads CAIGGTGGRDTQYF. The CDR3 DNA reads as TGTGCCATCGGCGGGACAGGGGGCAGAGATACGCAGTATTTT.

The chain couples TRBV12-5 to TRBJ1-1; D is unresolved. Germline values: CDR1 LGHNT, CDR2 FRNRAP. There are 15 residues in the CDR3. Trimming shortened V by 0 bases and J by 4 bases, and 12 bases separated the two germline ends. DNA of the CDR3: TGTGCTAGTGGTTTGGTACGCGGGGTTATCACTGAAGCTTTCTTT. Translated: CASGLVRGVITEAFF. Supplemented by reference TRBV12-5 and TRBJ1-1, the full variable domain reads DARVTQTPRHKVTEMGQEVTMRCQPILGHNTVFWYRQTMMQGLELLAYFRNRAPLDDSGMPKDRFSAEMPDATLATLKIQPSEPRDSAVYFCASGLVRGVITEAFFGQGTRLTVV.

The chain uses TRBV9 and TRBJ1-4; D is ambiguous. Germline lookup yields CDR1 SGDLS and CDR2 YYNGEE. The V gene lost 4 bases and the J gene lost 8 bases, with 15 bases spanning the gap. CDR3 length: 14 residues. This CDR3 reads CASSPLGWSEKLFF. In DNA form, the CDR3 reads TGTGCCAGCAGCCCCCTGGGTTGGAGCGAAAAACTGTTTTTT.

V and J are TRBV7-3 and TRBJ1-1, with TRBD1 identical over 9 bases. The trim removed 5 bases at V and 5 bases at J, leaving 6 bases unmatched. Germline V CDR1 and CDR2: SGHTA, FQGTGA. CDR3 size: 14 residues. CDR3 region: CASSPGQGSTEAFF. DNA of the CDR3: TGTGCCAGCAGCCCCGGACAGGGGAGTACTGAAGCTTTCTTT.

The chain couples TRBV5-1 to TRBJ2-7; 10 bases are a match to TRBD1. Germline-derived CDR1 and CDR2 are SGHRS and YFSETQ. This CDR3 contains 15 residues. V gave up 4 bases and J gave up 2 bases; unmatched junction bases: 6. CDR3: CASSGGGTGAYEQYF. The CDR3 bases are TGCGCCAGCAGCGGGGGTGGGACAGGGGCCTACGAGCAGTACTTC.

This chain joins TRBV2 and TRBJ2-2; 8 bases align to TRBD1. This CDR3 comprises 15 residues. V lost 5 bases, J lost 4 bases, and 6 bases stayed unmatched. CDR1 is SNHLY and CDR2 is FYNNEI in the germline V gene. Here the CDR3 reads CASSPRTGSTGELFF. For the CDR3, the DNA is TGTGCCAGCAGTCCCCGGACAGGGAGCACCGGGGAGCTGTTTTTT.

The chain employs TRBV7-9 and TRBJ2-1; 8 nucleotides agree with TRBD1. The CDR3 is 16 residues long. The germline gives CDR1 SEHNR, CDR2 FQNEAQ (reference sequence). Trimming took 1 base from V and 0 from J; bases not matched to a gene: 2. CDR3 loop: CASSLVTGGSYNEQFF. The CDR3, as DNA: TGTGCCAGCAGCTTAGTAACAGGGGGCTCCTACAATGAGCAGTTCTTC.

This chain connects TRBV3-1 (or the pseudogene TRBV3-2) to TRBJ2-1; 9 nucleotides match TRBD1. CDR3 length equals 14 residues. The germline V gene has CDR1 LGHDT and CDR2 YNNKEL (reference sequence). After removal of 6 bases from V and 10 bases from J, the junction contained 10 bases not matched to a gene. In DNA, the CDR3 is TGTGCCAGCAGTCCCGGGACAGGGTATCGGGAGCAGTTCTTC. Encoded protein: CASSPGTGYREQFF.

The rearrangement joins TRBV19 to TRBJ2-2, with D possibly TRBD1 on 5 matching bases. Germline CDR1 reads LNHDA; CDR2 reads SQIVND (reference sequence). Trimming cost V 1 base and J 6 bases, with 12 bases left between them. This CDR3 has 15 amino acids. The CDR3 bases are TGTGCCAGTAGTATAGGCGTGGGGCCCTCCGGGGAGCTGTTTTTT. Translation gives CASSIGVGPSGELFF. Supplemented by reference TRBV19 and TRBJ2-2, the full variable domain reads DGGITQSPKYLFRKEGQNVTLSCEQNLNHDAMYWYRQDPGQGLRLIYYSQIVNDFQKGDIAEGYSVSREKKESFPLTVTSAQKNPTAFYLCASSIGVGPSGELFFGEGSRLTVL.

This clone has more than one count but fewer than ten. J is TRBJ2-7 and V is TRBV4-2; 10 bases are shared with TRBD2. Germline V gives CDR1 LGHNA, CDR2 YNFKEQ. This CDR3 is 14 amino acids long. V gave up 3 bases and J gave up 3 bases; unmatched junction bases: 2. The CDR3 loop reads CASSHASGGYEQYF. In nucleotides, the CDR3 is TGTGCCAGCAGCCATGCTAGCGGGGGCTACGAGCAGTACTTC.

The gene calls are TRBV27 and TRBJ1-2; TRBD1 agrees at 8 bases. Germline V gives CDR1 MNHEY, CDR2 SMNVEV (reference sequence). The CDR3 spans 15 residues. V shed 5 bases, J shed 4 bases, and the junction held 9 bases outside the gene matches. CDR3 nucleotide sequence: TGTGCCAGCAGTGATGGGACAGGAATTCTCTATGGCTACACCTTC. It translates to CASSDGTGILYGYTF.

In its sample, this clone was seen a few times. The chain is built from TRBV28 and TRBJ2-7, with 11 bases lining up with TRBD1. The ends lost 8 bases at V and 4 bases at J; junction bases unmatched: 4. There are 13 residues in the CDR3. Germline V gives CDR1 MDHEN, CDR2 SYDVKM. The DNA of the CDR3 is TGTGCCAGCCGGACAGGGGGCACGTACGAGCAGTACTTC. This sequence encodes CASRTGGTYEQYF.

In DNA, the CDR3 is TGTGCCAGTAGGGACGGGAGCTCTGGAAACACCATATATTTT. This gives the protein CASRDGSSGNTIYF. The rearrangement links TRBV19 to TRBJ1-3; no reliable D call. V gave up 6 bases and J gave up 0 bases, with 9 bases separating them. The germline V gene has CDR1 LNHDA and CDR2 SQIVND (reference sequence). CDR3 length: 14 amino acids.